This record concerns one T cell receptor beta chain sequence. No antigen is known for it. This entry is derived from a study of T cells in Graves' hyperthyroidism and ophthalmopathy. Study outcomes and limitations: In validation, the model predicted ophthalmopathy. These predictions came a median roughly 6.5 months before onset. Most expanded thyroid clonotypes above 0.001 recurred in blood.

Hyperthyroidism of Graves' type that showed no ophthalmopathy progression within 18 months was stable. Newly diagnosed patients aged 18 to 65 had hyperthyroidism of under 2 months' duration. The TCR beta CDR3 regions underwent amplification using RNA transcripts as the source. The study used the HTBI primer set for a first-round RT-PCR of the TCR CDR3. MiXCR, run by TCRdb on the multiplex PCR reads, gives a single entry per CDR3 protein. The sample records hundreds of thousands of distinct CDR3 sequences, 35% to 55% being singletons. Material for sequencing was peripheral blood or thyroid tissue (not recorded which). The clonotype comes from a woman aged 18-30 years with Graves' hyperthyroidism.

The CDR3 DNA reads TGTGCCACGAAACAGGGGAGGACTGAAGCTTTCTTT. This translates into CATKQGRTEAFF. This sequence joins TRBV15 and TRBJ1-1, with 7 nucleotides matching TRBD1. V was pared by 9 bases and J by 5 bases, with 6 bases of the junction left unmatched. The germline V gene encodes CDR1 LNHNV and CDR2 YYDKDF (reference sequence). The CDR3 loop spans 12 amino acids.